This TCR beta chain was observed in a study of blood T cells in healthy people across ages (dated by TCRdb to the mid-2010s). Regarding the research as a whole: In model experiments, template switching captured about one uniquely barcoded TCR beta cDNA molecule for every two T cells. Age-related changes in TCR beta repertoire diversity were measured in the study by deep sequencing normalized with unique cDNA molecular identifiers. Four age groups were formed from the donors: young (average 16 years), middle-aged (around 41), aged (62) and long-lived (around 82). To avoid experimental bias, donors of different ages were spread randomly across the sequencing lanes. Two additional independent replicas of 1 million unique cDNA reads from the same blood draw were analyzed for two donors (one aged 18 to 29 and one aged 80 or older). The investigation overall reported the following: As age increased, observed TCR beta diversity per million T cells dropped in a roughly linear way, and a significant reduction was already evident by age roughly 40. Because the CMV infection status of the donors was unknown, age-related changes in expanded clonotypes may potentially have been confounded. Because profiling used bulk unsorted PBMCs, naive and antigen-experienced compartments could not be compared conclusively. Observed TCR beta diversity correlated strongly with the percentage of naive T cells measured by flow cytometry. Estimates of total diversity from one million sequenced T cells were regarded as lower bounds and underestimates. Compared with the aged group, the long-lived group had more naive CD4+ T cells, fewer expanded clones and increased TCR diversity, suggesting age selection.

There are a few counts of this clonotype. Its antigen has not been determined. Per-base qualities were not stored, and no clone one base away is much larger. Receptor amplification or capture employed 5' RACE. For sequencing, an Illumina HiSeq 2500 was employed. A second roughly 7 to 12 cycle PCR used a sample-barcoded 5' primer and a J-beta primer mix. Each TCR beta cDNA molecule received a unique molecular identifier from a template-switch 5' adaptor carrying 12 random nucleotides. Each sample yielded at least 2.5 million CDR3-containing paired-end reads. The Mint cDNA synthesis kit, primed by a TRBC-specific oligonucleotide, was used to synthesize first-strand cDNA from all RNA. Following uracil-DNA glycosylase treatment, all cDNA underwent a first 18-cycle PCR with the universal primers M1SS and BC2_uni_R. From the authors' description of their analysis: Each sample was normalized by randomly selecting 1 million high-quality reads, each carrying a distinct molecular identifier. Reads with shared molecular identifiers were discarded instead of being binned into consensus sequences. MiTCR, set to a Q25 quality threshold and the strictest error-elimination algorithm, was used for CDR3 identification, clonotype clustering and error correction. A nonparametric unseen species model with Euler transformation was used to estimate lower-bound total TCR beta diversity. TCRdb trimmed public reads at Q25 via fastp, called clones via MiXCR and kept in-frame beta chains. Identical CDR3 protein sequences are pooled into one entry, listed with their most common genes and DNA. TCRdb, rather than the study authors, made the V and J calls. Present in this sample are around 900,000 distinct CDR3 sequences, about 30% of which were seen just once. The ten largest account for approximately 15% of the sample.

The donors were 40 or so Caucasian individuals from Russia, aged about 6 to 100 years, who were systemically healthy. Each donor gave approximately 10 milliliters of peripheral blood, collected into EDTA-treated Vacutainer tubes. Ficoll-Paque density-gradient centrifugation was used to isolate PBMCs, with at least 7 million obtained per sample. Total RNA was extracted from PBMCs with Trizol reagent, with at least 6 micrograms obtained per sample. For every donor, flow cytometry on a PBMC aliquot measured the percentage of naive CD45RAhigh/CD27high T cells. Deletion took 5 bases off V and 2 bases off J, with a span of 12 bases between the germline ends. For CDR1 and CDR2, the germline V gene (reference sequence) lists GTSNPN and SVGIG. The CDR3 sequence holds 13 residues, the cysteine and phenylalanine included. Only the CDR3 region is kept as DNA, spanning 39 bases read in frame from base 1.

Specimen: blood. The chain links TRBV30 with TRBJ1-1; the D gene is possibly TRBD1, with 6 bases matching. This TCR derives from an elderly woman in good health. CDR3 protein: CAWAGQFNTEAFF. In nucleotide form, the sequence is TGTGCCTGGGCCGGACAGTTCAACACTGAAGCTTTCTTT. When the CDR3 is completed using the reference TRBV30 and TRBJ1-1 genes on either side, the full variable domain is SQTIHQWPATLVQPVGSPLSLECTVEGTSNPNLYWYRQAAGRGLQLLFYSVGIGQISSEVPQNLSASRPQDRQFILSSKKLLLSDSGFYLCAWAGQFNTEAFFGQGTRLTVV.